These 18 T cell receptor beta chains share one sample of origin, sequenced in a study of identifying expanded T cells in peripheral blood. The repertoire was sequenced with immunoSEQ multiplex PCR; TCRdb's copy has only in-frame clones and lacks some. The sample includes 95,000 to 150,000 clones, approximately 84% of them seen just once. Sample: blood. Every receptor here comes from a person aged 18 to 75 in good health.

The chain has TRBV4-2 and TRBJ1-2, with D unresolved. The germline V gene has CDR1 LGHNA and CDR2 YNFKEQ. V shed 0 bases and J shed 2 bases, with 4 bases lying between them. This CDR3 comprises 13 residues. This CDR3 reads CASSQDRNYGYTF. The CDR3 DNA reads TGTGCCAGCAGCCAAGACAGGAACTATGGCTACACCTTC.

The chain combines TRBV5-1 with TRBJ2-1; 8 bases are shared with TRBD1. Germline V lookup: CDR1 SGHRS, CDR2 YFSETQ. Trimming removed 3 bases from V and 12 bases from J; junction bases left unmatched: 14. The CDR3 length is 15 residues. CDR3 coding DNA: TGCGCCAGCAGCTCCCGGGCGGTTCAGGGGGCCCGGCAGTTCTTC. Residues: CASSSRAVQGARQFF.

The gene calls are TRBV6-5 and TRBJ1-5, with a weak D call TRBD1 (5 bases). Deletions cut 6 bases from V and 0 bases from J, with 12 bases between. The length of the CDR3 is 15 residues. In germline, CDR1 is MNHEY, CDR2 SVGAGI. This chain's CDR3 is CASRGTGSSNQPQHF. The CDR3 DNA reads as TGTGCCAGCAGGGGGACGGGGAGTAGCAATCAGCCCCAGCATTTT.

The rearrangement links TRBV7-2 to TRBJ2-7; 7 bases line up with TRBD2. CDR3 length: 14 residues. The germline CDR1 and CDR2 sequences are SGHTA and FQGNSA. Germline trimming cut 5 bases from V and 4 bases from J; bases unmatched to any gene: 8. The CDR3 DNA sequence: TGTGCCAGCAGCCGGGCTGGGGGGGGTTACGAGCAGTACTTC. It codes for CASSRAGGGYEQYF.

This chain uses TRBV5-4 with TRBJ2-3, with D perhaps matching TRBD1 or TRBD2 (5 bases each). The CDR3 is 16 amino acids. V dropped 1 base and J dropped 4 bases, with 16 bases sitting between them. Germline loops: CDR1 SGHNT, CDR2 YYREEE (reference sequence). The CDR3 loop is CASSLWGTLGPDTQYF. CDR3 bases: TGTGCCAGCAGCTTGTGGGGGACCCTGGGCCCAGATACGCAGTATTTT.

The J gene is TRBJ1-5, the V gene TRBV19; a weak D match, TRBD1 (5 bases). The germline CDR1 and CDR2 sequences are LNHDA and SQIVND (reference sequence). V was trimmed by 9 bases and J by 4 bases, leaving 19 bases between them. The CDR3 loop spans 15 amino acids. The CDR3 coding sequence is TGTGCCAGCAAAAGACTCCGGGACGGGAATCAGCCCCAGCATTTT. This gives the protein CASKRLRDGNQPQHF.

The chain is built from TRBV18 and TRBJ2-5, with D unclear. This CDR3 comprises 15 residues. V was trimmed by 3 bases and J by 1 base, leaving 12 bases between them. CDR1 KGHSH and CDR2 LQKENI come from the germline V gene. The CDR3: CASSPFRAGQETQYF. The DNA for the CDR3 is TGTGCCAGCTCACCTTTTAGGGCAGGCCAAGAGACCCAGTACTTC. Full variable domain (rest looked up from reference TRBV18 and TRBJ2-5): NAGVMQNPRHLVRRRGQEARLRCSPMKGHSHVYWYRQLPEEGLKFMVYLQKENIIDESGMPKERFSAEFPKEGPSILRIQQVVRGDSAAYFCASSPFRAGQETQYFGPGTRLLVL.

This clone has more than one count but fewer than ten. The chain couples TRBV6-5 to TRBJ2-7, with 8 bases fitting TRBD1. Trimming at V came to 8 bases and at J to 5 bases, leaving 11 bases not matched to a gene. Germline-derived CDR1 and CDR2 are MNHEY and SVGAGI. This CDR3 has 14 residues. The DNA of the CDR3 is TGTGCCAGCCATGTATCCCAGGGGGCCAACGAGCAGTACTTC. Its translation: CASHVSQGANEQYF.

This chain connects TRBV7-9 to TRBJ2-7, with D possibly being TRBD1 (6 bases). The CDR3 is 13 residues long. Germline V CDR1 and CDR2: SEHNR, FQNEAQ (reference sequence). Trimming took off 4 bases at V and 3 bases at J, with 10 bases between the two ends. The CDR3 here is CASSSKDSYEQYF. CDR3 bases: TGTGCCAGCAGCTCAAAGGACAGCTACGAGCAGTACTTC.

The gene calls are TRBV19 and TRBJ2-2; D is unresolved. Trimming removed 4 bases from V and 6 bases from J, with 9 bases in between. The CDR3 has 13 amino acids. Germline values: CDR1 LNHDA, CDR2 SQIVND (reference sequence). CDR3 sequence reads: CASSKSRAGELFF. CDR3 in DNA: TGTGCCAGTAGTAAGTCACGGGCCGGGGAGCTGTTTTTT.

This clone appeared once. The rearrangement links TRBV13 to TRBJ2-1; 7 bases map to TRBD2. CDR1 PRHDT and CDR2 FYEKMQ come from the germline V gene (reference sequence). J lost 1 base, V lost 5 bases, and 5 bases had no gene match. The CDR3 extends over 15 amino acids. CDR3 protein: CASSLGRPSYNEQFF. In nucleotides, the CDR3 is TGTGCCAGCAGCCTCGGGAGGCCGTCCTACAATGAGCAGTTCTTC.

The rearrangement uses TRBV9 and TRBJ1-5, with unresolved D. The germline gives CDR1 SGDLS, CDR2 YYNGEE. This CDR3 contains 15 residues. V lost 0 bases and J lost 3, with 10 bases in between. CDR3 nucleotide sequence: TGTGCCAGCAGCGTAGGCAATCAGCCCAATCAGCCCCAGCATTTT. This translates into CASSVGNQPNQPQHF.

This clone was recorded only once. The chain carries TRBV5-1 and TRBJ1-4, with D perhaps matching TRBD1 (6 bases). V was trimmed by 2 bases and J by 7 bases, leaving 12 bases between them. The CDR3 loop spans 14 amino acids. The V gene's germline CDR1 is SGHRS and CDR2 YFSETQ. The CDR3 is CASSFTGAGEKLFF. As DNA, the CDR3 is TGCGCCAGCAGCTTCACGGGGGCAGGTGAAAAACTGTTTTTT. The full variable domain, in which reference TRBV5-1 and TRBJ1-4 provide the parts outside the CDR3, is KAGVTQTPRYLIKTRGQQVTLSCSPISGHRSVSWYQQTPGQGLQFLFEYFSETQRNKGNFPGRFSGRQFSNSRSEMNVSTLELGDSALYLCASSFTGAGEKLFFGSGTQLSVL.

The rearrangement uses TRBV30 and TRBJ2-7; D not certain. CDR1 and CDR2 (germline): GTSNPN, SVGIG (reference sequence). Trimming pared 4 bases from V and 1 base from J, leaving 17 bases between. The length of the CDR3 is 15 residues. CDR3 residues: CAWNPLDGLSYEQYF. CDR3 nucleotide sequence: TGTGCCTGGAACCCACTGGACGGGTTATCCTACGAGCAGTACTTC.

The rearrangement joins TRBV11-2 to TRBJ1-2, with D maybe TRBD1 (5 bases). The CDR3 contains 15 residues. Germline V gives CDR1 SGHAT, CDR2 FQNNGV. The V gene lost 6 bases and the J gene lost 4 bases, with 18 bases spanning the gap. The CDR3, as DNA: TGTGCCAGCAGATTGGGGGGAGGGGAACTCTATGGCTACACCTTC. It yields the protein CASRLGGGELYGYTF.

The V call is TRBV11-2, the J call TRBJ1-2, with unresolved D. Germline values: CDR1 SGHAT, CDR2 FQNNGV. This CDR3 is 12 amino acids long. V was clipped by 5 bases and J by 8 bases, with 12 bases between them. The CDR3 reads CASSQSGYGYTF. Here the CDR3 DNA reads TGTGCCAGCAGCCAATCAGGCTACGGCTACACCTTC.

The chain links TRBV7-2 to TRBJ1-3; unclear D gene. The germline CDR1 and CDR2 sequences are SGHTA and FQGNSA. The CDR3 runs 13 residues. Trimming shortened V by 1 base and J by 1 base, and 2 bases separated the two germline ends. The CDR3 DNA follows: TGTGCCAGCAGCTTAGATTCTGGAAACACCATATATTTT. Protein product: CASSLDSGNTIYF.

This chain links TRBV7-2 with TRBJ2-7, with D possibly TRBD1 on 5 matching bases. Trimming removed 5 bases at V and 2 bases at J, with 10 bases between. This CDR3 is built from 13 residues. CDR1 is SGHTA, CDR2 FQGNSA, per germline. Written as DNA, the CDR3 is TGTGCCAGCAGCCCGACAGCTACCTACGAGCAGTACTTC. Its protein product is CASSPTATYEQYF.